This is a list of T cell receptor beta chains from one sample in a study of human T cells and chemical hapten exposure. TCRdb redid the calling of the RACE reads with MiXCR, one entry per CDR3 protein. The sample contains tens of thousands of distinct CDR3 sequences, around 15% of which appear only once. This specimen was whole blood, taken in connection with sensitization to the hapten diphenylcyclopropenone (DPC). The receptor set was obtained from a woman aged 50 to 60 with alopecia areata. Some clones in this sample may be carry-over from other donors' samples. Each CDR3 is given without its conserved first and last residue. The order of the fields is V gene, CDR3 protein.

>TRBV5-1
ASSRAGTKTYEQY
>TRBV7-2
ASSLASGGFESYT
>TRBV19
ASSKDSSAYEQY
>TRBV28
ASSSIETQY
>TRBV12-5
ASGLGQGTETQY
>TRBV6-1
ASTKVQVNTEAF
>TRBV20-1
SARDSSGKVLGYNEQF
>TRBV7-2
ASSLARGNEKLF
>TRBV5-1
ASSLISGGELF
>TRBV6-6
ASSWTPGTGGYGNQPQH
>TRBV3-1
ASSPPVGSGRTGELF
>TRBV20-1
SATLRRSNSPLH
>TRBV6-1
ASSARTSGRFAGELF
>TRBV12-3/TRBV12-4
ASSLSFQQGAQY
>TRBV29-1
SVEVPTGLAKNIQY
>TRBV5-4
ASSTSGRNEQF
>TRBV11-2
ASSPRGMADTQY
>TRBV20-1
SAALAGVSEQF
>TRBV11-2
ASSLDLEGYNEQF